One and the same sample provided the 29 T cell receptor beta chains below, sequenced in a study of regulatory T cells in long-lasting Graves disease. Building the TCR beta libraries relied on iRepertoire HTBI primers, and CDR3 regions underwent Arm-PCR. TCRdb itself ran the multiplex PCR reads through MiXCR, one entry per CDR3 protein. The data contain fewer than 450,000 distinct CDR3 sequences, 20% of them seen just once; the ten biggest clones take up around 21%. This sample's time point: persistent/refractory GD, antithyroid drugs over 5 years with positive TRAb. PBMCs provided the RNA from which the TCR library was made. Sequenced here: peripheral blood mononuclear cells (PBMCs), sampled when the disease was refractory, from a patient treated with antithyroid drugs. The receptors derive from a female donor with Graves disease.

This clonotype was found many times. V gene TRBV28 combines with J gene TRBJ1-5; weak D call: TRBD1 (5 bases). V shed 1 base and J shed 11 bases, with 12 bases lying between them. Germline loops: CDR1 MDHEN, CDR2 SYDVKM. The CDR3 totals 13 residues. CDR3 loop: CASSLFGGRAQHF. CDR3 sequence (DNA): TGTGCCAGCAGTTTATTCGGGGGTAGGGCCCAGCATTTT. The whole variable domain, filled in from reference TRBV28 and TRBJ1-5, reads DVKVTQSSRYLVKRTGEKVFLECVQDMDHENMFWYRQDPGLGLRLIYFSYDVKMKEKGDIPEGYSVSREKKERFSLILESASTNQTSMYLCASSLFGGRAQHFGDGTRLSIL.

In this sample, this clonotype turned up many times. V is TRBV6-2 or TRBV6-3 and J is TRBJ2-2, with a weak D call TRBD2 (6 bases). The CDR3 has 17 amino acids. The ends were cut back, 5 bases at V and 4 bases at J, with 20 bases in the middle. Germline V gene lookup returns CDR1 MNHEY and CDR2 SVGEGT. CDR3 bases: TGTGCCAGCAGTCAACCGTATAGCGGACGACCCACCGGGGAGCTGTTTTTT. Encoded protein: CASSQPYSGRPTGELFF.

The CDR3 loop reads CASSYSSGSYEQYF. CDR3 nucleotide sequence: TGTGCCAGCAGTTACTCTAGCGGGAGTTACGAGCAGTACTTC. The chain joins TRBV6-9 to TRBJ2-7; 10 bases map to TRBD2. This CDR3 has 14 residues. J gave up 4 bases and V 3 bases, and 3 bases lay outside the gene matches. The germline gives CDR1 MNHGY, CDR2 SVAAGI.

In this sample, this clonotype turned up many times. The chain couples TRBV12-3 or TRBV12-4 to TRBJ2-7; TRBD1 agrees at 7 bases. The CDR3 extends over 14 amino acids. V lost 5 bases, J lost 3 bases, and 7 bases stayed unmatched. The CDR3 protein is CASSPRGQSYEQYF. CDR3 coding DNA: TGTGCCAGCAGTCCCCGGGGACAGAGCTACGAGCAGTACTTC.

This clonotype was counted many times. This chain connects TRBV27 to TRBJ1-1; D perhaps matches TRBD1 (6 bases). The CDR3 is 14 residues long. CDR1 and CDR2 from the germline V gene are MNHEY and SMNVEV (reference sequence). Trimming pared 2 bases from V and 8 bases from J, leaving 15 bases between. For the CDR3, the DNA is TGTGCCAGCAGTTTAATCCCCACCGGACAGGAAGCTTTCTTT. Translated: CASSLIPTGQEAFF.

The CDR3 coding sequence is TGTGCCACCAGTGATCCCGGACGGCCCGAGCAGTTCTTC. It encodes CATSDPGRPEQFF. V is TRBV24-1 and J is TRBJ2-1, with D unresolved. Germline CDR1 KGHDR, CDR2 SFDVKD. The CDR3 is 13 amino acids. V dropped 3 bases and J dropped 10 bases, with 12 bases sitting between them.

This clonotype turned up a few times. The chain has TRBV5-8 and TRBJ2-1; D ambiguous. Germline lookup yields CDR1 SGHTS and CDR2 YDEGEE. The length of the CDR3 is 11 residues. Trimming removed 6 bases from V and 4 bases from J, with 5 bases in between. The CDR3 coding sequence is TGTGCCAGCATGAGTTACAATGAGCAGTTCTTC. Residues: CASMSYNEQFF.

The chain employs TRBV28 and TRBJ1-1, with a possible D match to TRBD1 (5 bases). Germline V gene data show CDR1 as MDHEN and CDR2 as SYDVKM. The CDR3 extends over 12 amino acids. Trimming left V 5 bases short and J 7 bases short, with 11 bases between. The DNA for the CDR3 is TGTGCCAGCAGTCCGGGGGTACGTGAAGCTTTCTTT. This codes for CASSPGVREAFF.

V gene TRBV6-4 combines with J gene TRBJ2-5, with 8 bases lining up with TRBD2. The V gene's germline CDR1 is MRHNA and CDR2 SNTAGT. V shed 5 bases and J 1 base; nucleotides not matched to a gene: 3. The CDR3 is 14 amino acids. The CDR3 DNA sequence: TGTGCCAGCAGTTACACTAGCGGCCAAGAGACCCAGTACTTC. It specifies CASSYTSGQETQYF.

J is TRBJ2-1 and V is TRBV5-1; 7 bases fit TRBD2. Germline V gene sequence: CDR1 SGHRS, CDR2 YFSETQ. Unmatched junction bases numbered 9, after V lost 0 bases and J lost 9 bases. The CDR3 has 15 residues. CDR3 sequence: CASSLDGRKYGEQFF. DNA of the CDR3: TGCGCCAGCAGCTTGGACGGGAGGAAGTATGGTGAGCAGTTCTTC. Drawing the rest from reference TRBV5-1 and TRBJ2-1, the complete variable domain is KAGVTQTPRYLIKTRGQQVTLSCSPISGHRSVSWYQQTPGQGLQFLFEYFSETQRNKGNFPGRFSGRQFSNSRSEMNVSTLELGDSALYLCASSLDGRKYGEQFFGPGTRLTVL.

About this clonotype: One base away lies a much larger clone, so this may be a sequencing read error. The rearrangement joins TRBV29-1 to TRBJ1-2, with D hard to call. Germline lookup yields CDR1 SQVTM and CDR2 ANQGSEA. Trimming cost V 3 bases and J 12 bases, with 14 bases left between them. The CDR3 length is 11 residues. CDR3: CSVDYQEGHTF. CDR3 nucleotides: TGCAGCGTTGATTATCAGGAAGGCCACACCTTC.

The rearrangement links TRBV7-9 to TRBJ2-1, with D unresolved. Deletions cut 0 bases from V and 7 bases from J, with 10 bases between. CDR1 is SEHNR, CDR2 FQNEAQ, per germline (reference sequence). This CDR3 contains 14 residues. The CDR3 reads CASSLAGVINEQFF. Here the CDR3 DNA reads TGTGCCAGCAGCTTAGCGGGCGTTATAAATGAGCAGTTCTTC. Supplemented by reference TRBV7-9 and TRBJ2-1, the full variable domain reads DTGVSQNPRHKITKRGQNVTFRCDPISEHNRLYWYRQTLGQGPEFLTYFQNEAQLEKSRLLSDRFSAERPKGSFSTLEIQRTEQGDSAMYLCASSLAGVINEQFFGPGTRLTVL.

This clonotype was seen repeatedly, ten times or more. The chain is built from TRBV7-2 and TRBJ1-5, with unresolved D. Germline V gives CDR1 SGHTA, CDR2 FQGNSA. V dropped 5 bases and J dropped 7 bases, with 12 bases sitting between them. There are 13 residues in the CDR3. CDR3 nucleotide sequence: TGTGCCAGCAGCCCCGACTCGAGGCAGCCCCAGCATTTT. It codes for CASSPDSRQPQHF.

J is TRBJ2-7 and V is TRBV20-1, with TRBD2 as a possible D gene (6 bases). There are 13 residues in the CDR3. The germline gives CDR1 DFQATT, CDR2 SNEGSKA (reference sequence). V was clipped by 2 bases and J by 6 bases, with 14 bases between them. The CDR3 is CSARPGTRLEQYF. The CDR3 nucleotides read TGCAGTGCTAGACCCGGGACTCGCCTCGAGCAGTACTTC.

As to this clonotype: This may arise from a read error, as a much more abundant clone is one base away. This sequence joins TRBV10-1 and TRBJ2-5; TRBD1 matches at 7 bases. CDR1 is WNHNN and CDR2 is SYGVQD in the germline V gene (reference sequence). The CDR3 loop spans 12 amino acids. The CDR3 loop is CARSENRDSQYF. The CDR3 DNA follows: TGCGCCAGGAGTGAGAACCGGGACAGCCAGTACTTC.

The chain has TRBV10-3 and TRBJ2-1; D might be TRBD1 (6 bases). This CDR3 is built from 12 residues. V shed 10 bases and J shed 10 bases, with 17 bases lying between them. In germline, CDR1 is ENHRY, CDR2 SYGVKD. The CDR3 spells CATLQGVGEQFF. CDR3 DNA sequence: TGTGCCACCCTACAGGGCGTCGGGGAGCAGTTCTTC.

A note on this clonotype: A much larger clone lies one base from this, so it may be a read error. The V and J genes are TRBV27 and TRBJ2-5; 7 nucleotides match TRBD1. In germline, CDR1 is MNHEY, CDR2 SMNVEV (reference sequence). The CDR3 loop spans 13 amino acids. The trim removed 6 bases at V and 7 bases at J, leaving 8 bases unmatched. The CDR3 DNA reads TGTGCCAGCAGACAAGGACAGGTGGGGACCCAGTACTTC. Protein sequence: CASRQGQVGTQYF.

This clonotype occurred a few times. The chain carries TRBV28 and TRBJ2-1, with 9 bases lining up with TRBD2. The ends lost 10 bases at V and 2 bases at J; junction bases unmatched: 6. The CDR3 loop spans 14 amino acids. The germline V gene encodes CDR1 MDHEN and CDR2 SYDVKM. CDR3 bases: TGTGCCACCCAAGCGGGAGGACCCTACAATGAGCAGTTCTTC. Its translation is CATQAGGPYNEQFF. Based on the CDR3 plus reference TRBV28 and TRBJ2-1, the full variable domain is DVKVTQSSRYLVKRTGEKVFLECVQDMDHENMFWYRQDPGLGLRLIYFSYDVKMKEKGDIPEGYSVSREKKERFSLILESASTNQTSMYLCATQAGGPYNEQFFGPGTRLTVL.

Regarding this clonotype: Just one base apart from a much larger clone, this may be a read error. This chain connects TRBV25-1 to TRBJ2-7; 10 positions agree with TRBD1. The V gene end was trimmed by 5 bases and the J gene end by 4 bases; junction bases not matched to a gene: 5. The length of the CDR3 is 14 residues. CDR1 is MGHDK and CDR2 is SYGVNS in the germline V gene. The CDR3 nucleotides read TGTGCCAGCAGTCCCGGGACAGGGGAGTACGAGCAGTACTTC. The encoded protein is CASSPGTGEYEQYF.

This clonotype was seen ten or more times. The chain is built from TRBV12-3 or TRBV12-4 and TRBJ1-1; D ambiguous. The CDR3 is made up of 13 amino acids. V gave up 4 bases and J gave up 6 bases, with 12 bases separating them. The CDR3 bases are TGTGCCAGCAGTTCCCGGCAGCGGGCTGAAGCTTTCTTT. It is translated as CASSSRQRAEAFF.

The V and J genes are TRBV5-1 and TRBJ2-3, with 8 bases identical to TRBD1. The junction had 6 bases not matched to a gene; V was cut back by 0 bases and J by 3 bases. This CDR3 contains 16 residues. Germline-derived CDR1 and CDR2 are SGHRS and YFSETQ. The CDR3 DNA sequence: TGCGCCAGCAGCTTGGGGACAGGGTTAGGGACAGATACGCAGTATTTT. Amino acids: CASSLGTGLGTDTQYF. Based on the CDR3 plus reference TRBV5-1 and TRBJ2-3, the full variable domain is KAGVTQTPRYLIKTRGQQVTLSCSPISGHRSVSWYQQTPGQGLQFLFEYFSETQRNKGNFPGRFSGRQFSNSRSEMNVSTLELGDSALYLCASSLGTGLGTDTQYFGPGTRLTVL.

This clonotype occurred many times. The rearrangement joins TRBV6-5 to TRBJ2-5, with no clear D. This CDR3 spans 14 amino acids. The V gene lost 3 bases and the J gene lost 3 bases, with 11 bases spanning the gap. The V gene's germline CDR1 is MNHEY and CDR2 SVGAGI. Written as DNA, the CDR3 is TGTGCCAGCAGTTATTGGAGTTTCAAAGAGACCCAGTACTTC. Its protein product is CASSYWSFKETQYF.

This clonotype came up a few times. The chain joins TRBV20-1 to TRBJ2-5; perhaps TRBD2 as D (5 bases). CDR1 is DFQATT and CDR2 is SNEGSKA in the germline V gene (reference sequence). This CDR3 spans 16 amino acids. V was pared by 4 bases and J by 4 bases, with 22 bases between. The CDR3 here is CSANGGGSLNRETQYF. The CDR3 bases are TGCAGTGCTAACGGAGGAGGATCACTTAATCGAGAGACCCAGTACTTC.

Ten or more counts support this clonotype. This chain uses TRBV20-1 with TRBJ2-4, with 9 nucleotides matching TRBD2. The CDR3 runs 12 residues. CDR1 is DFQATT, CDR2 SNEGSKA, per germline (reference sequence). The V gene end was trimmed by 7 bases and the J gene end by 11 bases; junction bases not matched to a gene: 9. The CDR3 nucleotides are TGCAGTGTTGCTAGCGGGACCGCTCTTCAGTACTTC. It encodes CSVASGTALQYF.

The chain is built from TRBV28 and TRBJ2-5; 11 nucleotides agree with TRBD1. With V trimmed by 4 bases and J by 4 bases, 8 bases remained unmatched. The germline CDR1 and CDR2 sequences are MDHEN and SYDVKM. There are 16 residues in the CDR3. For the CDR3, the DNA is TGTGCCAGCAGTTCCGGATACGGGACAGGGGGAGAGACCCAGTACTTC. Encoded protein: CASSSGYGTGGETQYF.

In this sample, this clonotype turned up a few times. V gene TRBV30 combines with J gene TRBJ2-7; D is perhaps TRBD2 (6 bases). This CDR3 has 14 residues. The germline CDR1 and CDR2 sequences are GTSNPN and SVGIG (reference sequence). Trimming left V 3 bases short and J 4 bases short, with 16 bases between. This CDR3 reads CAWSPEGLGYEQYF. CDR3 sequence (DNA): TGTGCCTGGAGCCCAGAGGGACTGGGATACGAGCAGTACTTC.

The chain carries TRBV9 and TRBJ1-1, with D uncertain. Germline V lookup: CDR1 SGDLS, CDR2 YYNGEE. The germline V and J ends were trimmed by 4 bases and 4 bases, with 11 bases remaining between them. This CDR3 region has 13 residues. CDR3 DNA sequence: TGTGCCAGCAGCTTCCGGTGGGGCACTGAAGCTTTCTTT. Protein product: CASSFRWGTEAFF.

This clonotype has only a few counts. This chain links TRBV6-1 with TRBJ1-1, with D uncertain. V shed 5 bases and J shed 11 bases, with 15 bases lying between them. CDR3 length: 12 amino acids. Germline values: CDR1 MNHNS, CDR2 SASEGT. The CDR3 coding sequence is TGTGCCAGCAGTCTCCCCCCTCGGGAGGCTTTCTTT. This codes for CASSLPPREAFF.

This clonotype was observed at least ten times. The rearrangement joins TRBV6-1 to TRBJ2-2, with TRBD1 matching over 7 bases. The CDR3 loop spans 17 amino acids. After removal of 8 bases from V and 0 bases from J, the junction contained 12 bases not matched to a gene. Germline V gene data show CDR1 as MNHNS and CDR2 as SASEGT. Written as DNA, the CDR3 is TGTGCCAGCCAACTGGGATCGGGGACAGCGAACACCGGGGAGCTGTTTTTT. Protein: CASQLGSGTANTGELFF.